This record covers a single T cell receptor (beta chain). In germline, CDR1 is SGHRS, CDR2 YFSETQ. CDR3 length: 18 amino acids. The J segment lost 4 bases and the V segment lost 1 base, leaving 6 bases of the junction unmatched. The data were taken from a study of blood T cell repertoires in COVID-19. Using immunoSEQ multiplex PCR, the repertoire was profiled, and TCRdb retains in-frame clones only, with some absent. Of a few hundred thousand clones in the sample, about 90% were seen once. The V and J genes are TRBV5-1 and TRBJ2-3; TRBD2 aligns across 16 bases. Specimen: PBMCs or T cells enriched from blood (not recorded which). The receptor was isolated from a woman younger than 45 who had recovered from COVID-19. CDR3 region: CASSLSGTSGGAPDTQYF. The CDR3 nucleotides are TGCGCCAGCAGCTTGTCCGGGACTAGCGGGGGGGCTCCAGATACGCAGTATTTT.